This TCR beta chain was documented in a study of T cells in Graves' hyperthyroidism and ophthalmopathy. General observations from the study: Most expanded thyroid clonotypes above 0.001 also appeared in blood. Stable hyperthyroidism was separated from ophthalmopathy by a model based on 13 V-J features.

This CDR3 contains 14 residues. The germline V gene has CDR1 SGHTA and CDR2 FQGNSA. V was shortened by 5 bases and J by 1 base, with 11 bases between the two germline ends. Amplification targeted TCR beta CDR3 regions from RNA transcripts. HTBI primers drove first-round RT-PCR of the TCR CDR3. TCRdb re-called the multiplex PCR reads through MiXCR, storing one row per CDR3 protein. The sample yields approximately 610,000 distinct CDR3 sequences, over 12% seen once. Ophthalmopathy cases scored 3 or more on the Clinical Activity Score and 4 or more on NOSPECS grade, with duration below 3 months. This clonotype was seen many times. Its antigen is not identified.

V usage is TRBV7-2 and J usage is TRBJ2-5, with D perhaps TRBD1 (6 bases). Sample: blood. The receptor comes from a woman in her forties with Graves' ophthalmopathy. Written as DNA, the CDR3 is TGTGCCAGCAGCCGATACAGGGTCCAAGAGACCCAGTACTTC. Translated, it gives CASSRYRVQETQYF.